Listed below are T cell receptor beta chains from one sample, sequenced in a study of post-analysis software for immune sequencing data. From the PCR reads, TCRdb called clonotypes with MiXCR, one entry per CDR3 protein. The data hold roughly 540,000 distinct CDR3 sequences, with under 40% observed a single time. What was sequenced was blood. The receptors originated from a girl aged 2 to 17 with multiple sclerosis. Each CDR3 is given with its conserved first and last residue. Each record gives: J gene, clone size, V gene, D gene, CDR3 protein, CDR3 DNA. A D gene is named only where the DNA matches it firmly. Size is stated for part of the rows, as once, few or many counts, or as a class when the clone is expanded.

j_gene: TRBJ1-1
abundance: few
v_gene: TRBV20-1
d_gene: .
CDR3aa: CSREKGTEAFF
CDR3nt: TGCAGCCGTGAGAAGGGCACTGAAGCTTTCTTT

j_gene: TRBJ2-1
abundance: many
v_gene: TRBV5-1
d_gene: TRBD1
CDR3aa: CASAPGQGVNEQFF
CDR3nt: TGCGCCAGCGCGCCGGGACAGGGAGTCAATGAGCAGTTCTTC

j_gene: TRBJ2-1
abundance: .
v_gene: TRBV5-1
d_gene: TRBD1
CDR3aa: CASSSTLGTGSRFF
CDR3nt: TGCGCCAGCAGCTCCACCTTGGGGACAGGGAGTCGGTTCTTC

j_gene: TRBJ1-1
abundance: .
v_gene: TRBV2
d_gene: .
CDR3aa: CASSEAWGSEAFF
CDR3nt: TGTGCCAGCAGTGAAGCGTGGGGGTCTGAAGCTTTCTTT

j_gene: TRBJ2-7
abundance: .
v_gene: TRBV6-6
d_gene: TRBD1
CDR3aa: CASSDRAEQYF
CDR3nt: TGTGCCAGCAGTGACAGGGCCGAGCAGTACTTC

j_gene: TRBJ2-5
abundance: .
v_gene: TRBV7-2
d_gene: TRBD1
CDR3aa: CASSLGQGARGYQETQYF
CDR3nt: TGTGCCAGCAGCTTAGGGCAGGGGGCACGGGGGTACCAAGAGACCCAGTACTTC

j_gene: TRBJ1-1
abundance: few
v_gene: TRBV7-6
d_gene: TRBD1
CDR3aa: CASSSTGTGKTEAFF
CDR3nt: TGTGCCAGCAGTTCTACCGGGACAGGGAAAACTGAAGCTTTCTTT

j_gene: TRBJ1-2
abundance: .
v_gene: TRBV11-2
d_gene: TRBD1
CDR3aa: CASSFTGGYGYTF
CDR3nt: TGTGCCAGCAGCTTCACAGGGGGCTATGGCTACACCTTC

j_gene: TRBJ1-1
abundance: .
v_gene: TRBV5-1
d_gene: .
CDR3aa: CASSWNGEGTEAFF
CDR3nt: TGCGCCAGCAGCTGGAATGGGGAGGGCACTGAAGCTTTCTTT

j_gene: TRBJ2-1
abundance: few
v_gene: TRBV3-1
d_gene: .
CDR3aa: CASSQGGFYNEQFF
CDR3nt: TGTGCCAGCAGCCAAGGGGGGTTTTACAATGAGCAGTTCTTC

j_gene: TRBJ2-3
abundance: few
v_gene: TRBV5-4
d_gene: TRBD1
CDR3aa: CASSLEGPGGIVDTQYF
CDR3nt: TGTGCCAGCAGCTTGGAAGGGCCAGGGGGAATTGTAGATACGCAGTATTTT

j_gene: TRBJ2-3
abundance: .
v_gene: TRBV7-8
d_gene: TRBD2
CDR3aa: CASSLALAGVTDTQYF
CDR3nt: TGTGCCAGCAGCTTAGCCCTCGCGGGGGTCACAGATACGCAGTATTTT

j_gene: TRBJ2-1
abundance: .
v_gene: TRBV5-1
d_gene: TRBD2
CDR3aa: CASSSRTSGEFNGQFF
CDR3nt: TGCGCCAGCAGCTCTCGGACTAGCGGCGAGTTCAATGGGCAGTTCTTC

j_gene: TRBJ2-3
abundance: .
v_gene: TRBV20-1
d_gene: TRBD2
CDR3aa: CSASGTIELTDTQYF
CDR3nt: TGCAGTGCTTCAGGGACTATCGAACTCACAGATACGCAGTATTTT

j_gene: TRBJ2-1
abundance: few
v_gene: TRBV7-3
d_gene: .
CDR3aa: CASSFDGDEQFF
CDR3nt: TGTGCCAGCAGCTTTGATGGTGATGAGCAGTTCTTC

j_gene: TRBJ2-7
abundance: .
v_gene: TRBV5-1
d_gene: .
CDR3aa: CASSLGVGSIDPYEQYF
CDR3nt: TGCGCCAGCAGCTTGGGAGTCGGGAGCATCGATCCCTACGAGCAGTACTTC

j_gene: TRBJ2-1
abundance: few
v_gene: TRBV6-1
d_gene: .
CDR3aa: CASSEGTTPFYNEQFF
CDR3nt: TGTGCCAGCAGTGAAGGAACGACCCCTTTCTACAATGAGCAGTTCTTC

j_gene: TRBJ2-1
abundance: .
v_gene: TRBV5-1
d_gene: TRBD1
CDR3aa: CASSTSGQGSYNEQFF
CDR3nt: TGCGCCAGCAGCACTTCAGGACAGGGATCCTACAATGAGCAGTTCTTC

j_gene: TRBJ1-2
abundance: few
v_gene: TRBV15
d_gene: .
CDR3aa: CATSRENAGSLGYTF
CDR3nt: TGTGCCACCAGCAGAGAGAACGCGGGTTCCCTTGGCTACACCTTC

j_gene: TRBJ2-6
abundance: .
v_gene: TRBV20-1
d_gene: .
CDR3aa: CSAPGDGANVLTF
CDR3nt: TGCAGTGCTCCAGGCGACGGGGCCAACGTCCTGACTTTC

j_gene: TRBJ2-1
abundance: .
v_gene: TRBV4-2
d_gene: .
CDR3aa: CASSQDMESRYEQFF
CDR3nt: TGTGCCAGCAGCCAAGATATGGAGAGCCGGTATGAGCAGTTCTTC

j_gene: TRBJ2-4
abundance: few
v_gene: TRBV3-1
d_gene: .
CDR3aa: CASSQAVGGRDIQYF
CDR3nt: TGTGCCAGCAGCCAAGCAGTAGGGGGTAGAGACATTCAGTACTTC

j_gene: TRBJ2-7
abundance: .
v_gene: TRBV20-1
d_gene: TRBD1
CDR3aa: CSARDLRQGSHSYEQYF
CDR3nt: TGCAGTGCTAGAGATCTGAGACAGGGGTCCCACTCCTACGAGCAGTACTTC

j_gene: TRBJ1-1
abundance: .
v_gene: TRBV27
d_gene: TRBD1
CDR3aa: CASSFRDRITEAFF
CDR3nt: TGTGCCAGCAGTTTTAGGGACAGGATCACTGAAGCTTTCTTT

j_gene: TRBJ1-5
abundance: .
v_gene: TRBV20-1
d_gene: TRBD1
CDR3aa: CSARAPTGGNQPQHF
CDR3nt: TGCAGTGCTAGAGCCCCTACAGGGGGCAATCAGCCCCAGCATTTT

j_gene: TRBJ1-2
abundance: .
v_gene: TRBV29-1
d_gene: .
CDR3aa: CSVLNQNSNYGYTF
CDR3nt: TGCAGCGTCTTGAATCAAAACTCGAACTACGGCTACACCTTC

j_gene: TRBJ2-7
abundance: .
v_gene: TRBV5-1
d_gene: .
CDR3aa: CASSLRSREGGEQYF
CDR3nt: TGCGCCAGCAGCCTCCGGAGCAGGGAAGGAGGGGAGCAGTACTTC

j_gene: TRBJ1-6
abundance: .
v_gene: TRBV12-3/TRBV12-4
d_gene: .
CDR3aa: CASSYSPAYNSPLHF
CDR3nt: TGTGCCAGCAGCTACTCACCGGCCTATAATTCACCCCTCCACTTT

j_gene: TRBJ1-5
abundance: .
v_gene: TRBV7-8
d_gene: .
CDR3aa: CASSLKGYSNQPQHF
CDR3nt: TGTGCCAGCAGCTTGAAAGGCTATAGCAATCAGCCCCAGCATTTT

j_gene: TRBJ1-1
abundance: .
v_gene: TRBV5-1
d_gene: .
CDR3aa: CASSLARWGSRTEAFF
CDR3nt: TGCGCCAGCAGCTTGGCCCGGTGGGGATCCCGCACTGAAGCTTTCTTT

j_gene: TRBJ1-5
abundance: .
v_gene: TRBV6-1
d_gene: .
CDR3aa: CAGGIDQPQHF
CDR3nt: TGTGCCGGAGGGATTGATCAGCCCCAGCATTTT

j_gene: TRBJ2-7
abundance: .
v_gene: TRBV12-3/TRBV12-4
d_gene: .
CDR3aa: CASSFSRGPCEQYF
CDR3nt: TGTGCCAGCAGTTTTTCCAGGGGTCCCTGCGAGCAGTACTTC

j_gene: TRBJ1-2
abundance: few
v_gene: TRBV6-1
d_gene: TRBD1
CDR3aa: CASSEDRDYGYTF
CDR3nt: TGTGCCAGCAGCGAGGACAGGGACTATGGCTACACCTTC